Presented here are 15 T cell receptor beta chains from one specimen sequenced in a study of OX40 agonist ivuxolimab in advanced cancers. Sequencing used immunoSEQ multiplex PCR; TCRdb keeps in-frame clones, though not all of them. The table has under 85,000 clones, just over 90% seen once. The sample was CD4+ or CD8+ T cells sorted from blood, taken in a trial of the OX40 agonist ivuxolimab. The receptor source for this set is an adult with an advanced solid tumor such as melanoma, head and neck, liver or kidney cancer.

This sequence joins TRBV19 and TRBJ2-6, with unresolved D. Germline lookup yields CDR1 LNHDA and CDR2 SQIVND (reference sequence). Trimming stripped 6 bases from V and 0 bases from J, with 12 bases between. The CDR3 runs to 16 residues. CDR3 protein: CASRVRVRSGANVLTF. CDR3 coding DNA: TGTGCCAGTAGAGTACGGGTCCGCTCTGGGGCCAACGTCCTGACTTTC.

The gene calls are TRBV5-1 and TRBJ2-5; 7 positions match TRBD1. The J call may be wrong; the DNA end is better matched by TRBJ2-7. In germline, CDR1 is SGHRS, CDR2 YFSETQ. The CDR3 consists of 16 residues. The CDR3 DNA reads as TGCGCCAGCAGCCGACAGACAGGGACAAACCCCTACGAGCAGTACTTC. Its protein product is CASSRQTGTNPYEQYF.

CDR3 residues: CASTRIIQTGELFF. The CDR3 DNA is TGTGCCAGCACCCGGATCATACAGACCGGGGAGCTGTTTTTT. The chain combines TRBV6-1 with TRBJ2-2; no definite D call. CDR1 and CDR2 (germline): MNHNS, SASEGT. V gave up 7 bases and J gave up 5 bases, with 14 bases separating them. The CDR3 is made up of 14 amino acids.

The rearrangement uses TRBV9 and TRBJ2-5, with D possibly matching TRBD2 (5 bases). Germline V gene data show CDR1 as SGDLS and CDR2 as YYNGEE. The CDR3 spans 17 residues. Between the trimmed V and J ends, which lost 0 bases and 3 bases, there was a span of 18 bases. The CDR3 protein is CASSVGRPGSLEETQYF. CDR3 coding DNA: TGTGCCAGCAGCGTAGGGCGCCCGGGAAGCCTGGAAGAGACCCAGTACTTC. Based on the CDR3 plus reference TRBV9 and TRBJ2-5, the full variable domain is DSGVTQTPKHLITATGQRVTLRCSPRSGDLSVYWYQQSLDQGLQFLIQYYNGEERAKGNILERFSAQQFPDLHSELNLSSLELGDSALYFCASSVGRPGSLEETQYFGPGTRLLVL.

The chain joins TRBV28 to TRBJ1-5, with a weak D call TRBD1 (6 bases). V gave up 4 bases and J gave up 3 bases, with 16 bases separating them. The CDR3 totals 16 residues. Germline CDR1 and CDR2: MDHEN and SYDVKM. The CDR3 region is CASSSGAGDANQPQHF. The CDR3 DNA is TGTGCCAGCAGTTCAGGGGCAGGTGATGCCAATCAGCCCCAGCATTTT.

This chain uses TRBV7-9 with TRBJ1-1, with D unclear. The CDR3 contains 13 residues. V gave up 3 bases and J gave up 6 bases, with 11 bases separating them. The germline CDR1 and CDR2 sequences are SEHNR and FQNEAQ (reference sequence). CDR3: CASSFGENSEAFF. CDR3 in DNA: TGTGCCAGCAGCTTCGGGGAAAACTCTGAAGCTTTCTTT.

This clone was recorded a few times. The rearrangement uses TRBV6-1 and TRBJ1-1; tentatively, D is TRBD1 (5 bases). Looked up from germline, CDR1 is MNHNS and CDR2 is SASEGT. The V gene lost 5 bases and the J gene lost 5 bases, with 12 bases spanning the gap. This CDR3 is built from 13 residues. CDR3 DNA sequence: TGTGCCAGCAGTATGCAGGGCGGGACTGAAGCTTTCTTT. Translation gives CASSMQGGTEAFF.

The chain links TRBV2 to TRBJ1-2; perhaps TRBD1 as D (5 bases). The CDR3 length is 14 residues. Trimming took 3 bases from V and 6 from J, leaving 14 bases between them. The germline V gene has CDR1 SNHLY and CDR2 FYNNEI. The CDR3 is CASSERVPGDGYTF. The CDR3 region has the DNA TGTGCCAGCAGTGAGAGGGTCCCGGGGGATGGCTACACCTTC. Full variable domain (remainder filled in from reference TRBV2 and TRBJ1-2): EPEVTQTPSHQVTQMGQEVILRCVPISNHLYFYWYRQILGQKVEFLVSFYNNEISEKSEIFDDQFSVERPDGSNFTLKIRSTKLEDSAMYFCASSERVPGDGYTFGSGTRLTVV.

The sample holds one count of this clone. CDR3 in DNA: TGCGCCAGCAGCCAAAGAGGGCTGAAAAGGACTAGCGGGAGAGATACGCAGTATTTT. It specifies CASSQRGLKRTSGRDTQYF. J is TRBJ2-3 and V is TRBV4-1; 13 bases map to TRBD2. Germline CDR1 reads MGHRA; CDR2 reads YSYEKL. This CDR3 contains 19 residues. V lost 2 bases and J lost 5; bases outside the gene matches: 13.

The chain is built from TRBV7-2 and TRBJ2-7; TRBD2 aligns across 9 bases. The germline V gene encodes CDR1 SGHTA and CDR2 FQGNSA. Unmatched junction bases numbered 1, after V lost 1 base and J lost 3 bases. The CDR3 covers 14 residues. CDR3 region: CASSLDSGSYEQYF. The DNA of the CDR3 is TGTGCCAGCAGCTTAGATAGCGGGAGCTACGAGCAGTACTTC.

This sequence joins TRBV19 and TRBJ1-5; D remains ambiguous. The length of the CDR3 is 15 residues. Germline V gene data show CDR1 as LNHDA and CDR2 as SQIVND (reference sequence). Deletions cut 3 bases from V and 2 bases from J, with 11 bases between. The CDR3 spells CASSISQDGNQPQHF. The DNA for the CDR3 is TGTGCCAGTAGTATTAGCCAAGACGGCAATCAGCCCCAGCATTTT. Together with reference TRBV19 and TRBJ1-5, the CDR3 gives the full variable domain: DGGITQSPKYLFRKEGQNVTLSCEQNLNHDAMYWYRQDPGQGLRLIYYSQIVNDFQKGDIAEGYSVSREKKESFPLTVTSAQKNPTAFYLCASSISQDGNQPQHFGDGTRLSIL.

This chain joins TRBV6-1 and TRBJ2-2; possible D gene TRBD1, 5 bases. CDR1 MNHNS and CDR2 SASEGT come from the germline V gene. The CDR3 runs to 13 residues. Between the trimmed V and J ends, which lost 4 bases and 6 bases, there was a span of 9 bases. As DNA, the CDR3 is TGTGCCAGCAGTGGGACACGCGCCGGGGAGCTGTTTTTT. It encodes CASSGTRAGELFF.

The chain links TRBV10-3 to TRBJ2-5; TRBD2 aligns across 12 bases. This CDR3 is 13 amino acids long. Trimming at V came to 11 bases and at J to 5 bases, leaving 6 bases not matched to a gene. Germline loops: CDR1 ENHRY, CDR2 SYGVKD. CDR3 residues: CAAALAGGETQYF. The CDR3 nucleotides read TGTGCCGCAGCACTAGCGGGAGGTGAGACCCAGTACTTC.

The CDR3 reads CSVADNEQFF. DNA of the CDR3: TGCAGTGTGGCGGACAATGAGCAGTTCTTC. The chain combines TRBV20-1 with TRBJ2-1; D ambiguous. The CDR3 consists of 10 residues. Germline CDR1 DFQATT, CDR2 SNEGSKA (reference sequence). V shed 7 bases and J shed 5 bases, with 6 bases lying between them.

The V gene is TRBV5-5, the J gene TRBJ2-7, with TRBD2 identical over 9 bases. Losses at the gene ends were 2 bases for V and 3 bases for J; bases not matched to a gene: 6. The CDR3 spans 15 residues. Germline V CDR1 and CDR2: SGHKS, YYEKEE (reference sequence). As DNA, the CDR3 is TGTGCCAGCAGCTTTTCGCTAGCGGGGATCTACGAGCAGTACTTC. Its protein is CASSFSLAGIYEQYF.